Sequencing of this TCR beta chain was carried out in a study of T cells in Graves' hyperthyroidism and ophthalmopathy. Amplification targeted TCR beta CDR3 regions from RNA transcripts. Researchers ran a first-round RT-PCR on the TCR CDR3 using the HTBI primer set. TCRdb recomputed calls from the multiplex PCR reads with MiXCR, one row per CDR3 protein. The sample yields some 770,000 distinct CDR3 sequences, around 17% seen once. V gave up 1 base and J gave up 0 bases; unmatched junction bases: 13. This CDR3 has 18 residues. Germline V gives CDR1 SQVTM, CDR2 ANQGSEA. The chain has TRBV29-1 and TRBJ2-3, with 7 bases fitting TRBD2. The sequenced sample consisted of blood. The receptor was derived from a man between 18 and 29 years old with Graves' hyperthyroidism. The CDR3 DNA reads as TGCAGCGTTGAAGGGCCCCGGGGGGAGGTTGGGAGCACAGATACGCAGTATTTT. Translating it yields CSVEGPRGEVGSTDTQYF.